The rows below give T cell receptor beta chains drawn from one sample of a study of cytomegalovirus exposure and HLA in healthy donors. Repertoires were generated with immunoSEQ multiplex PCR, while TCRdb's copy carries only in-frame clones and drops some. The profile covers around 150,000 clones, with roughly 85% appearing a single time and approximately 1.5% taken by the ten largest. Sequenced sample: PBMCs. The receptors were gathered from a middle-aged man in good health and CMV-seronegative. Each CDR3 is given with its conserved first and last residue. D genes are given only for firm matches. Clone size is given for some rows only: seen once, a few or many times, or a class if the clone is expanded.

v_call	clone_size	d_call	j_call	cdr3_nt	cdr3_aa
TRBV10-3	.	TRBD2	TRBJ2-5	TGTGCCATCAGCCCGGGGGGGGAAGAGACCCAGTACTTC	CAISPGGEETQYF
TRBV19	.	TRBD1	TRBJ1-2	TGTGCCAGCAGACAGGGGGCGTTTGGCTACACCTTC	CASRQGAFGYTF
TRBV19	.	TRBD2	TRBJ2-3	TGTGCCAGTAGTATTATTAGCGGGGTCACAGATACGCAGTATTTT	CASSIISGVTDTQYF
TRBV5-6	once	TRBD1	TRBJ1-2	TGTGCCAGCAGCACTGGGACAGGGGGCGCAGTTGGCTACACCTTC	CASSTGTGGAVGYTF
TRBV7-6	.	.	TRBJ2-7	TGTGCCAGCTCAGGCTTAGGCGACGAGCAGTACTTC	CASSGLGDEQYF
TRBV9	.	.	TRBJ1-6	TGTGCCAGCAGCGACAGCGGGACGGACGAGAATTCACCCCTCCACTTT	CASSDSGTDENSPLHF
TRBV7-9	.	.	TRBJ1-2	TGTGCCAGCAGCTTAGCCCCAGGGGTAGGGGACGGAGGTGGCTACACCTTC	CASSLAPGVGDGGGYTF
TRBV5-6	once	.	TRBJ1-5	TGTGCCACCTCATACATACCGTATAGCAATCGGCCCCAGCATTTT	CATSYIPYSNRPQHF
TRBV2	few	.	TRBJ1-6	TGTGCCAGCAGTGAGTTACGGAATTCACCCCTCCACTTT	CASSELRNSPLHF
TRBV14	.	.	TRBJ2-7	TGTGCCAGCAGTTACCTAGCGTTCGAGCAGTACTTC	CASSYLAFEQYF
TRBV15	.	TRBD1	TRBJ1-2	TGTGCCACCAGGGACCCGGGACAGGGTTACGGCTACACCTTC	CATRDPGQGYGYTF
TRBV7-3	.	.	TRBJ2-3	TGTGCCAGCAGCTTCGCAGCGCAAGATACGCAGTATTTT	CASSFAAQDTQYF
TRBV7-3	.	TRBD1	TRBJ1-2	TGTGCCAGCAGCCCCGGGACAGGGGGCCCCTATGGCTACACCTTC	CASSPGTGGPYGYTF
TRBV15	.	TRBD2	TRBJ2-5	TGTGCCACCAGCAGATCAGGACTAGCGGGACAAGAGACCCAGTACTTC	CATSRSGLAGQETQYF
TRBV5-1	.	.	TRBJ1-4	TGCGCCAGCTCACAGGGTGACACAACTAATGAAAAACTGTTTTTT	CASSQGDTTNEKLFF
TRBV29-1	.	TRBD2	TRBJ2-7	TGCAGCGTTGCAGGCGTCCTTTCCGGGACTAGCGGGAGGCTTGGCGAGCAGTACTTC	CSVAGVLSGTSGRLGEQYF
TRBV21-1	few	.	TRBJ1-3	TGTGCCAGCAGCATAAAAACTTCTAATTACAGGAACCTCTCTGGAAACACCATATATTTT	CASSIKTSNYRNLSGNTIYF
TRBV21-1	.	.	TRBJ2-7	TGTGCCAGCAGCAAAGTACTGAGGCATTTCTCCTACGAGCAGTACTTC	CASSKVLRHFSYEQYF
TRBV7-9	.	.	TRBJ2-1	TGTGCCAGCAGCTTACGTTCTCCTAGTGCCTACAATGAGCAGTTCTTC	CASSLRSPSAYNEQFF
TRBV6-9	.	TRBD1	TRBJ2-2	TGTGCCAGCACCGACAGGGTGAGGACCGGGGAGCTGTTTTTT	CASTDRVRTGELFF
TRBV5-1	.	TRBD2	TRBJ2-1	TGCGCCAGCAGCTTGGGGACTAGCGGAAGCTCCTACAATGAGCAGTTCTTC	CASSLGTSGSSYNEQFF
TRBV5-1	.	TRBD1	TRBJ1-1	TGCGCCAGCAGCCCCGGGACAGGGGGCCTGAACACTGAAGCTTTCTTT	CASSPGTGGLNTEAFF
TRBV6-6	.	TRBD1	TRBJ1-1	TGTGCCAGCCCACAGGGGCCAATGAACACTGAAGCTTTCTTT	CASPQGPMNTEAFF
TRBV5-1	.	TRBD2	TRBJ2-3	TGCGCCAGCAGCGAGGCGGGGGGTGACACAGATACGCAGTATTTT	CASSEAGGDTDTQYF
TRBV9	.	TRBD1	TRBJ1-1	TGTGCCAGCAGCGAGGGGACAGGGGCCCTCAAGAACACTGAAGCTTTCTTT	CASSEGTGALKNTEAFF
TRBV7-8	.	TRBD1	TRBJ2-7	TGTGCCAGCAGCTTACAGGGGGAAGGAACCTACGAGCAGTACTTC	CASSLQGEGTYEQYF
TRBV27	.	TRBD2	TRBJ2-1	TGTGCCAGCAAGGCAAGGACTAGCAGAAACAATGAGCAGTTCTTC	CASKARTSRNNEQFF
TRBV4-3	.	TRBD1	TRBJ2-2	TGCGCCAGCAGACATAATCTCCAGGGGGCGGGCGGGGAGCTGTTTTTT	CASRHNLQGAGGELFF
TRBV2	.	TRBD1	TRBJ1-2	TGTGCCAGCAGTGAATATTCAGGGGGCGCCTATGGCTACACCTTC	CASSEYSGGAYGYTF
TRBV15	.	.	TRBJ1-1	TGTGCCACCAGTGGGCCATCGAACACTGAAGCTTTCTTT	CATSGPSNTEAFF
TRBV9	.	.	TRBJ2-6	TGTGCCAGCAGCGCAGAGGGCCCAACCTCTGGGGCCAACGTCCTGACTTTC	CASSAEGPTSGANVLTF
TRBV6-5	.	TRBD2	TRBJ2-7	TGTGCCAGCAGTTACGGACTAGCGGAGAGCTCCTACGAGCAGTACTTC	CASSYGLAESSYEQYF
TRBV9	.	.	TRBJ2-5	TGTGCCAGCAGGTCGGGCGGGGAAGAGACCCAGTACTTC	CASRSGGEETQYF
TRBV7-2	.	TRBD1	TRBJ2-1	TGTGCCAGCAGCTTTGACAGGGAAGGTTACAATGAGCAGTTCTTC	CASSFDREGYNEQFF
TRBV2	few	TRBD1	TRBJ2-7	TGTGCCAGCAGGGCCGGGACAGTTAACTACGAGCAGTACTTC	CASRAGTVNYEQYF
TRBV7-9	few	.	TRBJ1-1	TGTTCCAGCAGCTTCGGGGGGGGGACTGAAGCTTTCTTT	CSSSFGGGTEAFF
TRBV28	.	TRBD1	TRBJ2-7	TGTGCCAGCAGTTCCGGACAGGGTCTCGAGCAGTACTTC	CASSSGQGLEQYF
TRBV11-2	.	TRBD2	TRBJ2-5	TGTGCCAGCAGCGCGATCGGACTAGCTGCAGAGACCCAGTACTTC	CASSAIGLAAETQYF
TRBV11-1	.	TRBD2	TRBJ2-1	TGTGCCAGCAGCTTTCTAGCGGTTTACAATGAGCAGTTCTTC	CASSFLAVYNEQFF
TRBV7-2	once	.	TRBJ2-2	TGTGCCAGCAGCTTAGGAATCGAGGAGTTAAAGATCGGGGAGCTGTTTTTT	CASSLGIEELKIGELFF
TRBV11-2	.	.	TRBJ2-3	TGTGCCAGCAGCCTGGCGGGACAGCTTAGCACAGATACGCAGTATTTT	CASSLAGQLSTDTQYF
TRBV27	.	TRBD1	TRBJ1-2	TGTGCCAGCAGTTTAAGGCAGGGGGCCCGTTTTGACTATGGCTACACCTTC	CASSLRQGARFDYGYTF
TRBV14	.	TRBD1	TRBJ2-7	TGTGCCAGCAGCCCGGGACAGGGGGCCTACGAGCAGTACTTC	CASSPGQGAYEQYF
TRBV28	.	TRBD1	TRBJ1-5	TGTGCCAGCAGTAATCGACAGGGAAGCAGTCGGCCCCAGCATTTT	CASSNRQGSSRPQHF
TRBV19	.	TRBD2	TRBJ2-7	TGTGCCAGTAGTATAGGGCTAGCGGGGATCTACGAGCAGTACTTC	CASSIGLAGIYEQYF
TRBV21-1	once	.	TRBJ1-5	TGTGCCAGCAGCAAAGTGCGGGACAGGGAGTTCAATCAGCCCCAGCATTTT	CASSKVRDREFNQPQHF